The 30 T cell receptor beta chains below were found in one sample sequenced in a study (dated by TCRdb to between 2020 and 2023). The method was the immunoSEQ multiplex PCR assay. In its TCRdb copy, this immuneACCESS table keeps in-frame sequences only and misses some clones. Where compared with another copy, unresolved V genes explain less than half of these, and the others have no known cause. The table for this sample lists approximately 70,000 clones; approximately 92% of them were counted only once. The ten largest clones add up to roughly 4.6% of the sample. Sequences were obtained from PBMCs. The origin of the receptors is a man in his forties with rheumatoid arthritis.

CDR3 coding DNA: TGTGCCAGCAGCTCGACAGGTTTAAGAGATACGCAGTATTTT. Its translation is CASSSTGLRDTQYF. The V and J genes are TRBV7-2 and TRBJ2-3; perhaps TRBD1 as D (6 bases). CDR3 length: 14 amino acids. In germline, CDR1 is SGHTA, CDR2 FQGNSA. The V end lost 4 bases, the J end lost 5 bases, and 13 bases lay between the germline ends.

CDR3 sequence reads: CASNPTGTPLRGYTF. In DNA, the CDR3 is TGTGCCAGTAATCCCACCGGGACACCCCTCAGGGGCTACACCTTC. The chain joins TRBV19 to TRBJ1-2; D might be TRBD1 (6 bases). Trimming removed 7 bases from V and 8 bases from J, with 23 bases in between. The germline gives CDR1 LNHDA, CDR2 SQIVND (reference sequence). The CDR3 is made up of 15 amino acids.

The chain is built from TRBV28 and TRBJ1-5; D unclear. Trimming removed 4 bases from V and 6 bases from J, with 7 bases in between. CDR1 and CDR2 from the germline V gene are MDHEN and SYDVKM. The CDR3 contains 12 residues. DNA for the CDR3: TGTGCCAGCAGTTGGGGAGGTCAGCCCCAGCATTTT. It specifies CASSWGGQPQHF.

This chain connects TRBV29-1 to TRBJ2-3; D perhaps matches TRBD2 (6 bases). Germline assignment: CDR1 SQVTM and CDR2 ANQGSEA. The V and J ends lost 3 bases and 0 bases respectively, with 7 bases between them. The CDR3 loop spans 13 amino acids. The CDR3 sequence: CSVEGGSTDTQYF. The CDR3 DNA reads TGCAGCGTTGAGGGGGGAAGCACAGATACGCAGTATTTT.

The J gene is TRBJ1-4, the V gene TRBV5-1; TRBD1 aligns across 7 bases. The CDR3 is 18 residues long. Germline CDR1 and CDR2: SGHRS and YFSETQ. The J segment lost 3 bases and the V segment lost 2 bases, leaving 13 bases of the junction unmatched. In nucleotides, the CDR3 is TGCGCCAGCAGCTTCGGGACAGCGGTAATCGGGTCTAATGAAAAACTGTTTTTT. It specifies CASSFGTAVIGSNEKLFF.

The chain uses TRBV6-5 and TRBJ2-2, with D possibly TRBD1 on 6 matching bases. CDR3 length equals 15 residues. V dropped 2 bases and J dropped 7 bases, with 14 bases sitting between them. CDR1 and CDR2 (germline): MNHEY, SVGAGI. The CDR3 DNA sequence: TGTGCCAGCAGTTACAACGCAGGGGTCAACGGGGAGCTGTTTTTT. It codes for CASSYNAGVNGELFF.

The chain links TRBV4-1 to TRBJ2-7; D not resolved. The V and J ends lost 0 bases and 2 bases respectively, with 8 bases between them. The CDR3 length is 14 residues. Per germline, CDR1 MGHRA and CDR2 YSYEKL. CDR3 region: CASSQEPITYEQYF. DNA for the CDR3: TGCGCCAGCAGCCAAGAACCAATTACCTACGAGCAGTACTTC.

The chain has TRBV27 and TRBJ1-1; 9 positions match TRBD1. The V segment lost 4 bases and the J segment 4 bases; nucleotides outside the gene matches: 7. Per germline, CDR1 MNHEY and CDR2 SMNVEV (reference sequence). The CDR3 runs 15 residues. CDR3 region: CASSSDYRGLTEAFF. CDR3 coding DNA: TGTGCCAGCAGTTCAGACTACAGGGGGCTCACTGAAGCTTTCTTT.

Notes on this clone: One end of the junction fails to match germline, which may point to a read error. V gene TRBV28 combines with J gene TRBJ1-2; a possible D gene is TRBD1 (6 bases). CDR1 and CDR2 from the germline V gene are MDHEN and SYDVKM. The CDR3 is 13 amino acids. In DNA form, the CDR3 reads TGTGCCAGCAGGACAGGTGCATATTATGGCCACACCTTC. Translation gives CASRTGAYYGHTF.

The genes are TRBV5-3 and TRBJ2-3; TRBD2 agrees at 10 bases. TRBV5-3 is an ORF; its function is uncertain. The CDR3 is made up of 17 amino acids. Trimming at V came to 0 bases and at J to 3 bases, leaving 7 bases not matched to a gene. The CDR3 DNA is TGTGCCAGAAGCTTGGTGGGGCTAGCGGGAGATACAGATACGCAGTATTTT. Translating it yields CARSLVGLAGDTDTQYF.

This clone is a singleton in its sample. J is TRBJ1-6 and V is TRBV18; the match to TRBD1 covers 7 bases. The CDR3 extends over 17 amino acids. Losses at the gene ends were 6 bases for V and 3 bases for J; bases not matched to a gene: 11. Germline CDR1 is KGHSH and CDR2 is LQKENI. The chain's CDR3 is CASSPTPGDSYNSPLHF. DNA of the CDR3: TGTGCCAGCTCGCCTACCCCGGGGGACAGCTATAATTCACCCCTCCACTTT. The full variable domain, its missing parts supplied by reference TRBV18 and TRBJ1-6, is NAGVMQNPRHLVRRRGQEARLRCSPMKGHSHVYWYRQLPEEGLKFMVYLQKENIIDESGMPKERFSAEFPKEGPSILRIQQVVRGDSAAYFCASSPTPGDSYNSPLHFGNGTRLTVT.

The J gene is TRBJ2-2, the V gene TRBV28, with 7 bases identical to TRBD2. The V segment lost 1 base and the J segment 3 bases; nucleotides outside the gene matches: 5. Germline-derived CDR1 and CDR2 are MDHEN and SYDVKM. This CDR3 is built from 16 residues. CDR3: CASSLSGTTYTGELFF. DNA for the CDR3: TGTGCCAGCAGTTTATCCGGGACTACCTACACCGGGGAGCTGTTTTTT.

The J gene is TRBJ1-1, the V gene TRBV14, with a weak D call TRBD1 (6 bases). The ends were cut back, 6 bases at V and 2 bases at J, with 16 bases in the middle. The CDR3 loop spans 15 amino acids. The germline V gene encodes CDR1 SGHDN and CDR2 FVKESK. CDR3 loop: CASRFLTGHNTEAFF. As DNA, the CDR3 is TGTGCCAGCAGATTTTTGACAGGACACAACACTGAAGCTTTCTTT.

V and J are TRBV5-1 and TRBJ2-5, with no clear D. Trimming left V 2 bases short and J 0 bases short, with 11 bases between. The CDR3 contains 15 residues. Germline V gene sequence: CDR1 SGHRS, CDR2 YFSETQ. CDR3 nucleotide sequence: TGCGCCAGCAGCTTTAAAGGGTTGGACCAAGAGACCCAGTACTTC. This codes for CASSFKGLDQETQYF.

The chain joins TRBV24-1 to TRBJ2-1; D unresolved. The V gene lost 3 bases and the J gene lost 10 bases, with 6 bases spanning the gap. The CDR3 extends over 11 amino acids. CDR1 and CDR2 from the germline V gene are KGHDR and SFDVKD. This CDR3 is CATSDTAEQFF. Written as DNA, the CDR3 is TGTGCCACCAGTGATACGGCAGAGCAGTTCTTC.

This CDR3 is CASSHAPGGAYNEQFF. The CDR3 region has the DNA TGTGCCAGCAGCCACGCCCCCGGGGGGGCTTACAATGAGCAGTTCTTC. The V call is TRBV14, the J call TRBJ2-1, with 8 nucleotides matching TRBD2. Germline values: CDR1 SGHDN, CDR2 FVKESK. This CDR3 has 16 residues. With 3 bases clipped from V and 4 bases from J, the junction kept 8 bases outside the gene matches. Full variable domain (outside the CDR3, taken from reference TRBV14 and TRBJ2-1): EAGVTQFPSHSVIEKGQTVTLRCDPISGHDNLYWYRRVMGKEIKFLLHFVKESKQDESGMPNNRFLAERTGGTYSTLKVQPAELEDSGVYFCASSHAPGGAYNEQFFGPGTRLTVL.

This clone was detected only once. This chain uses TRBV19 with TRBJ1-5; weak D call: TRBD1 (5 bases). This CDR3 has 13 amino acids. Germline loops: CDR1 LNHDA, CDR2 SQIVND (reference sequence). V lost 1 base, J lost 4 bases, and 5 bases lay in between. The CDR3: CASSIGGNQPQHF. In nucleotides, the CDR3 is TGTGCCAGTAGTATAGGGGGGAATCAGCCCCAGCATTTT.

This chain joins TRBV7-3 and TRBJ2-1; 10 nucleotides line up with TRBD1. Germline V CDR1 and CDR2: SGHTA, FQGTGA. J gave up 5 bases and V 2 bases, and 3 bases lay outside the gene matches. The CDR3 consists of 15 residues. The CDR3 nucleotides read TGTGCCAGCAGCTTAGGACAGGGGGTTAACAATGAGCAGTTCTTC. Translated: CASSLGQGVNNEQFF. Variable domain in full (rest from reference TRBV7-3 and TRBJ2-1): GAGVSQTPSNKVTEKGKYVELRCDPISGHTALYWYRQSLGQGPEFLIYFQGTGAADDSGLPNDRFFAVRPEGSVSTLKIQRTERGDSAVYLCASSLGQGVNNEQFFGPGTRLTVL.

CDR3 nucleotide sequence: TGCGCCAGCAGCTTGGTGCCCTCGGGGCCCGCAACTAATGAAAAACTGTTTTTT. It encodes CASSLVPSGPATNEKLFF. V usage is TRBV5-1 and J usage is TRBJ1-4; weak D call: TRBD1 (5 bases). The length of the CDR3 is 18 residues. V lost 0 bases and J lost 0, with 15 bases in between. Germline V gives CDR1 SGHRS, CDR2 YFSETQ. The whole variable domain, remainder taken from reference TRBV5-1 and TRBJ1-4, is KAGVTQTPRYLIKTRGQQVTLSCSPISGHRSVSWYQQTPGQGLQFLFEYFSETQRNKGNFPGRFSGRQFSNSRSEMNVSTLELGDSALYLCASSLVPSGPATNEKLFFGSGTQLSVL.

V is TRBV6-5 and J is TRBJ1-3; no clear D. The CDR3 has 15 residues. V lost 3 bases to trimming and J lost 0 bases, with 9 bases between them. Per germline, CDR1 MNHEY and CDR2 SVGAGI. The CDR3 reads CASSYWRTSGNTIYF. DNA for the CDR3: TGTGCCAGCAGTTATTGGAGGACCTCTGGAAACACCATATATTTT.

The chain has TRBV7-8 and TRBJ2-1; D is possibly TRBD2 (6 bases). The CDR3 is 16 residues long. Trimming left V 3 bases short and J 0 bases short, with 12 bases between. Germline V gives CDR1 SGHVS, CDR2 FQNEAQ. The CDR3 loop is CASSFSRGSSYNEQFF. CDR3 DNA sequence: TGTGCCAGCAGCTTTTCCCGGGGGAGCTCCTACAATGAGCAGTTCTTC. Filled out from reference TRBV7-8 and TRBJ2-1, the complete variable domain reads GAGVSQSPRYKVAKRGQDVALRCDPISGHVSLFWYQQALGQGPEFLTYFQNEAQLDKSGLPSDRFFAERPEGSVSTLKIQRTQQEDSAVYLCASSFSRGSSYNEQFFGPGTRLTVL.

V is TRBV30 and J is TRBJ2-2; D may be TRBD2 (6 bases). This CDR3 comprises 15 residues. CDR1 is GTSNPN, CDR2 SVGIG, per germline (reference sequence). V was pared by 1 base and J by 5 bases, with 14 bases between. The CDR3 spells CAWSAPGGWTGELFF. CDR3 DNA: TGTGCCTGGAGTGCCCCCGGGGGTTGGACCGGGGAGCTGTTTTTT.

The chain couples TRBV9 to TRBJ2-1; D is possibly TRBD2 (10 bases). Germline V gives CDR1 SGDLS, CDR2 YYNGEE. V was pared by 4 bases and J by 4 bases, with 27 bases between. This CDR3 spans 19 amino acids. CDR3 region: CASSRSGGNRDRAYNEQFF. DNA of the CDR3: TGTGCCAGCAGCCGTAGCGGGGGGAACCGGGACAGGGCGTACAATGAGCAGTTCTTC.

This clone has just one count. The chain is built from TRBV12-3 or TRBV12-4 and TRBJ2-7; D remains ambiguous. The CDR3 loop spans 13 amino acids. The V gene lost 8 bases and the J gene lost 5 bases, with 16 bases spanning the gap. For the CDR3, the DNA is TGTGCCAGCGCTGGTAGGTCTCATCACGAGCAGTACTTC. Translating it yields CASAGRSHHEQYF.

This clone was observed once. The chain uses TRBV7-3 and TRBJ2-3, with 7 nucleotides matching TRBD1. Germline V gene data show CDR1 as SGHTA and CDR2 as FQGTGA. V was clipped by 2 bases and J by 0 bases; unmatched bases: 2. This CDR3 region has 15 residues. CDR3 DNA: TGTGCCAGCAGCTTAGGGGACAGCAGCACAGATACGCAGTATTTT. Its protein is CASSLGDSSTDTQYF.

The V gene is TRBV11-2, the J gene TRBJ1-3, with TRBD1 as a possible D gene (5 bases). CDR3 size: 16 residues. Germline values: CDR1 SGHAT, CDR2 FQNNGV. The V gene lost 1 base and the J gene lost 1 base, with 11 bases spanning the gap. CDR3 DNA: TGTGCCAGCAGCTTAGTCCAGGGACTGTCTGGAAACACCATATATTTT. Protein sequence: CASSLVQGLSGNTIYF.

The CDR3 DNA follows: TGTGCCAGCAGCTTAGGGACACCACCCGAGACCCAGTACTTC. Encoded protein: CASSLGTPPETQYF. V gene TRBV7-3 combines with J gene TRBJ2-5, with D tentatively TRBD1 (6 bases). The germline CDR1 and CDR2 sequences are SGHTA and FQGTGA. V was cut by 2 bases and J by 5 bases, with 12 bases left in between. The CDR3 runs to 14 residues.

This clone was found a few times. This chain joins TRBV7-9 and TRBJ2-7; D uncertain. CDR3 length: 15 residues. Germline values: CDR1 SEHNR, CDR2 FQNEAQ (reference sequence). V dropped 2 bases and J dropped 2 bases, with 13 bases sitting between them. The CDR3 sequence: CASSLRAAGAYEQYF. The CDR3, as DNA: TGTGCCAGCAGCTTAAGGGCGGCAGGAGCCTACGAGCAGTACTTC.

The chain employs TRBV12-3 or TRBV12-4 and TRBJ2-2; no reliable D call. The CDR3 consists of 13 residues. V lost 1 base and J lost 9, with 9 bases in between. The CDR3 is CASSLVEARELFF. The CDR3 coding sequence is TGTGCCAGCAGTTTAGTCGAGGCCCGGGAGCTGTTTTTT.

The chain employs TRBV25-1 and TRBJ1-6; the D gene is possibly TRBD1 (6 bases). The CDR3 runs to 15 residues. The V gene lost 3 bases and the J gene lost 3 bases, with 9 bases spanning the gap. Germline CDR1 and CDR2: MGHDK and SYGVNS. The CDR3 loop reads CASSEEGGYNSPLHF. The CDR3 DNA sequence: TGTGCCAGCAGTGAGGAGGGGGGCTATAATTCACCCCTCCACTTT.